This T cell receptor (beta chain) comes out of a study of CXCR3-negative and CXCR3-positive naive CD8 T cells. The study's findings and limits: TRB CDR3s of CXCR3-positive naive cells were more hydrophobic than those of CXCR3-negative naive cells. Surface CD5 looked about the same in the naive subsets, so the authors worked out TCR strength from TRB CDR3 properties.

With regard to this clonotype: The antigen is unknown.

Germline V gene lookup returns CDR1 DFQATT and CDR2 SNEGSKA (reference sequence). This CDR3 has 15 amino acids. Via 5' RACE with UMI labels, TRB cDNA libraries were prepared. TCRdb reprocessed the 5' RACE reads, with one entry per CDR3 protein and no DNA. This sample's table reports tens of thousands of distinct CDR3 sequences. This clonotype was obtained from a human donor in good health. Some clones in this sample may be carry-over from other donors' samples. Source material: naive CXCR3+ CD8+ T cells from blood. Subset defined: CD45RO-CCR7+CD27+CD95- naive CD8+ T cells expressing CXCR3 (TNR3+). The chain combines TRBV20-1 with TRBJ2-3; TCRdb's assignment of TRBD1 cannot be checked, as there is no DNA. CDR3: CSATLGSGGADTQYF.